These 13 T cell receptor beta chains originate from one sample sequenced in a study of OX40 agonist ivuxolimab in advanced cancers. Sequenced by immunoSEQ multiplex PCR; TCRdb stores in-frame clones only, minus some. The sample lists roughly 30,000 clones; more than 75% were seen once. This specimen consisted of CD4+ or CD8+ T cells sorted from blood, obtained in a trial of the OX40 agonist ivuxolimab. The source of these receptors is an adult with an advanced solid tumor such as melanoma, head and neck, liver or kidney cancer.

This chain links TRBV9 with TRBJ2-1; TRBD2 aligns across 8 bases. The CDR3 is 16 amino acids. Losses at the gene ends were 0 bases for V and 4 bases for J; bases not matched to a gene: 6. Germline V gene sequence: CDR1 SGDLS, CDR2 YYNGEE. In DNA, the CDR3 is TGTGCCAGCAGCGTAGGAGCGGGAGCGACTTACAATGAGCAGTTCTTC. Translating gives CASSVGAGATYNEQFF.

This clone is a singleton in its sample. The chain links TRBV13 to TRBJ1-1; D ambiguous. The ends were cut back, 5 bases at V and 3 bases at J, with 19 bases in the middle. The CDR3 loop spans 16 amino acids. Per germline, CDR1 PRHDT and CDR2 FYEKMQ (reference sequence). The CDR3 loop reads CASSIPPPGSDTEAFF. DNA of the CDR3: TGTGCCAGCAGCATCCCCCCCCCAGGTTCGGACACTGAAGCTTTCTTT.

The gene calls are TRBV5-1 and TRBJ1-2; weak D call: TRBD1 (6 bases). There are 13 residues in the CDR3. Trimming removed 0 bases at V and 8 bases at J, with 11 bases between. Germline V gives CDR1 SGHRS, CDR2 YFSETQ. The CDR3 loop reads CASSLESGDGYTF. DNA of the CDR3: TGCGCCAGCAGCTTGGAGTCAGGGGACGGCTACACCTTC.

The V gene is TRBV15, the J gene TRBJ1-1; D unclear. CDR1 is LNHNV and CDR2 is YYDKDF in the germline V gene (reference sequence). The CDR3 sequence is 14 residues long. The germline V and J ends were trimmed by 2 bases and 1 base, with 8 bases remaining between them. Written as DNA, the CDR3 is TGTGCCACCAGCAGACAAACAGAGAACACTGAAGCTTTCTTT. Its translation is CATSRQTENTEAFF.

This chain uses TRBV27 with TRBJ2-4, with D maybe TRBD2 (5 bases). This CDR3 spans 16 amino acids. Germline V lookup: CDR1 MNHEY, CDR2 SMNVEV (reference sequence). Trimming stripped 4 bases from V and 1 base from J, with 14 bases between. CDR3 amino acids: CASSSTMGEAKNIQYF. As DNA, the CDR3 is TGTGCCAGCAGTTCGACAATGGGAGAGGCCAAAAACATTCAGTACTTC.

This clone was found once. The chain has TRBV5-4 and TRBJ1-2, with D possibly matching TRBD1 (6 bases). The CDR3 runs to 17 residues. Trimming removed 0 bases at V and 2 bases at J, with 17 bases between. CDR1 and CDR2 from the germline V gene are SGHNT and YYREEE (reference sequence). The DNA for the CDR3 is TGTGCCAGCAGCTTGGATCCGGACAGAGTAACCAACTATGGCTACACCTTC. Its translation: CASSLDPDRVTNYGYTF.

The chain carries TRBV9 and TRBJ1-2; TRBD1 is a possible D gene (6 bases). The V end was cut by 0 bases, the J end by 4 bases, with 10 bases between. Germline V lookup: CDR1 SGDLS, CDR2 YYNGEE. The CDR3 totals 14 residues. This CDR3 reads CASSVARGGYGYTF. DNA of the CDR3: TGTGCCAGCAGCGTAGCCAGGGGAGGCTATGGCTACACCTTC.

The chain is built from TRBV4-1 and TRBJ2-7, with 10 bases fitting TRBD1. V lost 4 bases, J lost 4 bases, and 4 bases stayed unmatched. There are 14 residues in the CDR3. CDR1 is MGHRA and CDR2 is YSYEKL in the germline V gene. The CDR3 bases are TGCGCCAGCAGCCCGGGACAGGGGACGTACGAGCAGTACTTC. This translates into CASSPGQGTYEQYF.

The chain couples TRBV5-1 to TRBJ1-5; D not resolved. Germline CDR1 is SGHRS and CDR2 is YFSETQ. With 0 bases removed from V and 3 bases from J, the gap between germline ends came to 10 bases. CDR3 length: 15 amino acids. The CDR3 region is CASSLAGVINQPQHF. CDR3 in DNA: TGCGCCAGCAGCTTGGCTGGAGTAATCAATCAGCCCCAGCATTTT.

This chain connects TRBV10-2 to TRBJ1-3; TRBD1 agrees at 9 bases. This CDR3 is 15 amino acids long. Trimming at V came to 5 bases and at J to 1 base, leaving 3 bases not matched to a gene. Germline V CDR1 and CDR2: WSHSY, SAAADI. The CDR3 region has the DNA TGCGCCAGCAGTACCGGGACAGGGTCTGGAAACACCATATATTTT. Translating it yields CASSTGTGSGNTIYF.

Comment on this clone: This specimen includes other DNA sequences encoding the same CDR3. The chain joins TRBV27 to TRBJ2-2, with no clear D. Germline V gene data show CDR1 as MNHEY and CDR2 as SMNVEV (reference sequence). The CDR3 is made up of 14 amino acids. V was shortened by 6 bases and J by 0 bases, with 8 bases between the two germline ends. CDR3 protein: CASRLAANTGELFF. The CDR3 bases are TGTGCCAGCAGACTGGCGGCGAACACCGGGGAGCTGTTTTTT.

This chain connects TRBV7-8 to TRBJ2-1; 14 bases line up with TRBD2. Germline CDR1 and CDR2: SGHVS and FQNEAQ. The J segment lost 7 bases and the V segment lost 4 bases, leaving 12 bases of the junction unmatched. The CDR3 length is 18 residues. CDR3: CASSSPRGLAGAVNEQFF. In nucleotides, the CDR3 is TGTGCCAGCAGCTCCCCGAGGGGACTAGCGGGAGCGGTGAATGAGCAGTTCTTC.

The chain has TRBV11-2 and TRBJ2-5, with a possible D match to TRBD2 (7 bases). The V end lost 0 bases, the J end lost 5 bases, and 16 bases lay between the germline ends. The CDR3 runs 16 residues. Germline V gene sequence: CDR1 SGHAT, CDR2 FQNNGV. The CDR3 region has the DNA TGTGCCAGCAGCTTAGAGTGGGGGGGCGATCGGGAGACCCAGTACTTC. It codes for CASSLEWGGDRETQYF.